This T cell receptor (beta chain) was obtained from a study of vaccination effects on CD4 cells after COVID-19. Turning to the study itself: After vaccination, a few convalescent patients were sampled at early and late time points. Samples collected post-vaccine were obtained a median of 72 days after the second dose.

Following a roughly 11-day culture, CD4+ T cells were purified. The individual was infected with SARS-CoV-2 between March and December 2020, as confirmed by PCR. It was two doses of either the BNT162b2 or mRNA-1273 vaccine that participants received. Clones were read by immunoSEQ multiplex PCR, and TCRdb kept only the in-frame ones, dropping some. Of roughly 30,000 clones in the sample, roughly four fifths are singletons; the top ten hold around 6.6%. Details on this clone: The antigen is undetermined.

The CDR3 totals 14 residues. V was cut by 1 base and J by 5 bases, with 9 bases left in between. Germline-derived CDR1 and CDR2 are LGHDT and YNNKEL (reference sequence). V and J are TRBV3-1 (or the pseudogene TRBV3-2) and TRBJ2-4; D call uncertain. The receptor was derived from a human donor who had a prior SARS-CoV-2 infection. The sequenced sample was CD4+ T cells from PBMCs cultured without peptide, obtained after COVID-19 vaccination. CDR3 in DNA: TGTGCCAGCAGCCAAGGAGGTGGGCAAAACATTCAGTACTTC. It translates to CASSQGGGQNIQYF.